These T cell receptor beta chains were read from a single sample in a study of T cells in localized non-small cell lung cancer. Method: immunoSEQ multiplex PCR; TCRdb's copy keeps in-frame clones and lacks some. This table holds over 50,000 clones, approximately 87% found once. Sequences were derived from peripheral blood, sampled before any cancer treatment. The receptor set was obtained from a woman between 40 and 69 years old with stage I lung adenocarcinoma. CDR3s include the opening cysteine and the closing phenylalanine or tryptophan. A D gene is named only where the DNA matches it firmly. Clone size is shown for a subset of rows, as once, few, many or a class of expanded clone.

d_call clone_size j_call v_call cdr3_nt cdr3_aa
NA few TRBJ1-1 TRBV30 TGTGCCTCCGGGAGTTTGATGAACACTGAAGCTTTCTTT CASGSLMNTEAFF
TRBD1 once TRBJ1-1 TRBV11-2 TGTGCCAGCAGCTTAGCACAGGGGATTGAAGCTTTCTTT CASSLAQGIEAFF
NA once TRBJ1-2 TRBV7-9 TGTGCCAGCAGCTTAGCGCAGCTAGGACGGGCCACCTTC CASSLAQLGRATF
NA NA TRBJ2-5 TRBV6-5 TGTGCCAGCAGTATTGGCAGCATCCAAGAGACCCAGTACTTC CASSIGSIQETQYF
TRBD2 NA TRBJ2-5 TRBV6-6 TGTGCCAGCAGCTCTTGGACTAGCGGGAAAGAGACCCAGTACTTC CASSSWTSGKETQYF
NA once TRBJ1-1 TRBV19 TGTGCCAGTAGTCGGGCGAACACTGAAGCTTTCTTT CASSRANTEAFF
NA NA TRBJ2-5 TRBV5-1 TGCGCCAGCAGCTTGCCTCCGGCGGGATCTACGGAGACCCAGTACTTC CASSLPPAGSTETQYF
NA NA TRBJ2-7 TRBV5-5 TGTGCCAGCAGCTTAACCTCGGATCTTACCTACGAGCAGTACTTC CASSLTSDLTYEQYF
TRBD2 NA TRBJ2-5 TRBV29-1 TGCAGCGTTCGAGGACTAGACGGGGAGACCCAGTACTTC CSVRGLDGETQYF
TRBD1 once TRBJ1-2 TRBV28 TGTGCCAGCAGTTTTGCAGGGGGAGTCAACTATGGCTACACCTTC CASSFAGGVNYGYTF
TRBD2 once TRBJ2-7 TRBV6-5 TGTGCCAGCAGTTACAGGGAGCGGGGAACCTACGAGCAGTACTTC CASSYRERGTYEQYF
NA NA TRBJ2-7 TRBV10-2 TGCGCCAGCAGTGCGGGGACTCTCTACGAGCAGTACTTC CASSAGTLYEQYF
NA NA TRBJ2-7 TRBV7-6 TGTGCCAGCAGCTCGAGTTCAGTGTACAACGAGCAGTACTTC CASSSSSVYNEQYF
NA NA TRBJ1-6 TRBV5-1 TGCGCCAGCAGCCCCCCGGACAGAAAGAATTCACCCCTCCACTTT CASSPPDRKNSPLHF
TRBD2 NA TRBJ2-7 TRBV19 TGTGCCAGTAGTATTCCCCTAGCGGGGACCTACGAGCAGTACTTC CASSIPLAGTYEQYF
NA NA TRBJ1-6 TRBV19 TGTGCCAGTAGGTTCGGGAGCTCCTATAATTCACCCCTCCACTTT CASRFGSSYNSPLHF
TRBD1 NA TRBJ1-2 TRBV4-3 TGCGCCAGCAGCCAAGATTACGGGACAGACTCTAACTATGGCTACACCTTC CASSQDYGTDSNYGYTF
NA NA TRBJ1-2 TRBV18 TGTGCCAGCTCACCCAGGGTTGAACAGGGTGTTGGCTACACCTTC CASSPRVEQGVGYTF
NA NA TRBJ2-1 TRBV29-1 TGCAGCGTTGTAGGGGGGAATGAGCAGTTCTTC CSVVGGNEQFF
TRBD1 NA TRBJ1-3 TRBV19 TGTGCCAGTAGTATCTCCGGGACAGGGGTTGGAAACACCATATATTTT CASSISGTGVGNTIYF
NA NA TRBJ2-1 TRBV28 TGTGCCAGCAGTTCCACCTATGAGCAGTTCTTC CASSSTYEQFF
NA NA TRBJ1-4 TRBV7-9 TGTGCCAGCAGCTTAGGAGGCCCAACTAATGAAAAACTGTTTTTT CASSLGGPTNEKLFF
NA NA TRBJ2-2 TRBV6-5 TGTGCCAGCAGTGTGACAGCGAACACCGGGGAGCTGTTTTTT CASSVTANTGELFF
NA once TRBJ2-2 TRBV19 TGTGCCAGTAGTGATAGCTGGACAGAGAACACCGGGGAGCTGTTTTTT CASSDSWTENTGELFF
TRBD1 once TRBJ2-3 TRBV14 TGTGCCAGCAGCCAATTGGACAGGGGTTTGACAGATACGCAGTATTTT CASSQLDRGLTDTQYF
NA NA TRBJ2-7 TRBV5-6 TGTGCCAGCAGCTTGGACACCACCTACGAGCAGTACTTC CASSLDTTYEQYF
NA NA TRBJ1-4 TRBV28 TGTGCCAGCAGGGCAAGGGAAAAACTGTTTTTT CASRAREKLFF
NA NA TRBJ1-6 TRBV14 TGTGCCAGCAGCCAGGGGGCCTTCTATAATTCACCCCTCCACTTT CASSQGAFYNSPLHF
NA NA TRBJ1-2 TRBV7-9 TGTGCCAGCAGTTCCTCAGCTGGGCTCCAACTCCATGGCTACACCTTC CASSSSAGLQLHGYTF
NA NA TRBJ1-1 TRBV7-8 TGTGCCAGCAGCTTATTAAGCAAAGGGCCAGGGCAGAACACTGAAGCTTTCTTT CASSLLSKGPGQNTEAFF
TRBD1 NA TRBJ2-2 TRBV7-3 TGTGCCAGCAGCTTGCAGGGGGCTTCAAACACCGGGGAGCTGTTTTTT CASSLQGASNTGELFF
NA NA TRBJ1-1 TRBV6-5 TGTGCCAGCAGTTCTCAAACAGGGATCGAAGCTTTCTTT CASSSQTGIEAFF
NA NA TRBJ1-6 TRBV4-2 TGTGCCAGCAGCCAAGATTGGACGGACACCGGGTCACCCCTCCACTTT CASSQDWTDTGSPLHF